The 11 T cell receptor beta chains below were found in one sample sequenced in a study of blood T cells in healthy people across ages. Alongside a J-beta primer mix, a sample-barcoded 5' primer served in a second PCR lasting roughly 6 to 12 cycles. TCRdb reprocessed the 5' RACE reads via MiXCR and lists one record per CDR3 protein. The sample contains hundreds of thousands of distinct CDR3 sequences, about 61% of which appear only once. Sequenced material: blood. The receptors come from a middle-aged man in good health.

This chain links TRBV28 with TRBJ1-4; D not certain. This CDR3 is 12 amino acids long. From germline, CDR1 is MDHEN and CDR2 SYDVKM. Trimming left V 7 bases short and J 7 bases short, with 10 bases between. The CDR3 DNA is TGTGCCAGCAACGTTCTTTTTGAAAAACTGTTTTTT. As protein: CASNVLFEKLFF.

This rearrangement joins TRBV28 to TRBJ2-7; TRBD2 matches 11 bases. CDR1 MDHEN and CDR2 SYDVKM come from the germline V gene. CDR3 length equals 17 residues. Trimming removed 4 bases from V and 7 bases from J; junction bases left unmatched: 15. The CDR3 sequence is CASSSLAGGPTYNEQYF. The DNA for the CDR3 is TGTGCCAGCAGTTCCTTAGCGGGAGGGCCCACCTACAATGAGCAGTACTTC.

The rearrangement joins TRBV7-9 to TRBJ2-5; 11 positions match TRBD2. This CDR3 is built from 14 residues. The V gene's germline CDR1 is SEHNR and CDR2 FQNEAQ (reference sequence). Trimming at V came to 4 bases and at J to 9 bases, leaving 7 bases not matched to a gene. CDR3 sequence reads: CASSYGLAGLAQYF. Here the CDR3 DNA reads TGTGCCAGCAGCTACGGACTAGCGGGTTTGGCCCAGTACTTC.

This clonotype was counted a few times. The CDR3 DNA sequence: TGTGCCAGCAGCCAGACCCCCGCGGTGGGGGGACAAGAGACCCAGTACTTC. It specifies CASSQTPAVGGQETQYF. The chain uses TRBV3-1 and TRBJ2-5, with D possibly TRBD2 on 6 matching bases. CDR1 is LGHDT, CDR2 YNNKEL, per germline (reference sequence). CDR3 length equals 17 residues. V was trimmed by 3 bases and J by 2 bases, leaving 19 bases between them.

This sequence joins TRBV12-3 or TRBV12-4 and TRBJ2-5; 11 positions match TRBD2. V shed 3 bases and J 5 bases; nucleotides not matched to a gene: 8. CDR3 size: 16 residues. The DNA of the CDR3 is TGTGCCAGCAGTTTTCTAGCGGGAGGAGGGCGGGAGACCCAGTACTTC. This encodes CASSFLAGGGRETQYF.

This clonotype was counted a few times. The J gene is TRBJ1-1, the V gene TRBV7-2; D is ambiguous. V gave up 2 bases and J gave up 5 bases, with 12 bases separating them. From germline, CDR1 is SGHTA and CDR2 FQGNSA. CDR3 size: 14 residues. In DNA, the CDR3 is TGTGCCAGCAGCTTAAATGGCCTTCAGACTGAAGCTTTCTTT. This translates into CASSLNGLQTEAFF. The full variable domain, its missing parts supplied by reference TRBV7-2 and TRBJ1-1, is GAGVSQSPSNKVTEKGKDVELRCDPISGHTALYWYRQSLGQGLEFLIYFQGNSAPDKSGLPSDRFSAERTGGSVSTLTIQRTQQEDSAVYLCASSLNGLQTEAFFGQGTRLTVV.

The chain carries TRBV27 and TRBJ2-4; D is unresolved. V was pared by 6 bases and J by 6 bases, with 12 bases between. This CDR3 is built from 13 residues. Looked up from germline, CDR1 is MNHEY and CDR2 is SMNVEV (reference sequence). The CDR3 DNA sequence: TGTGCCAGCAGCACTGGCACGACAAACATTCAGTACTTC. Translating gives CASSTGTTNIQYF.

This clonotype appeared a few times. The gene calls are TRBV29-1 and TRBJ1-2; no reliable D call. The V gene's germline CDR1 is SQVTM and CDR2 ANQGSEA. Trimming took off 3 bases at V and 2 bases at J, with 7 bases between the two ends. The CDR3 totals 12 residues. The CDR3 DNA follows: TGCAGCGTTGATAACCGAAACTATGGCTACACCTTC. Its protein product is CSVDNRNYGYTF. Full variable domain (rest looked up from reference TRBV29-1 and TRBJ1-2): SAVISQKPSRDICQRGTSLTIQCQVDSQVTMMFWYRQQPGQSLTLIATANQGSEATYESGFVIDKFPISRPNLTFSTLTVSNMSPEDSSIYLCSVDNRNYGYTFGSGTRLTVV.

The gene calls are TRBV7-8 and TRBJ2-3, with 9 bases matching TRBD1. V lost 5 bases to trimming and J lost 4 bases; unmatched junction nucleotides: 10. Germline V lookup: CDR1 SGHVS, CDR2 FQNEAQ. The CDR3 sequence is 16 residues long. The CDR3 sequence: CASSHWDRARSDTQYF. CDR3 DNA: TGTGCCAGCAGCCATTGGGACAGGGCGAGGTCAGATACGCAGTATTTT. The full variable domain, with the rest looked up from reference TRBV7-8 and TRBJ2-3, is GAGVSQSPRYKVAKRGQDVALRCDPISGHVSLFWYQQALGQGPEFLTYFQNEAQLDKSGLPSDRFFAERPEGSVSTLKIQRTQQEDSAVYLCASSHWDRARSDTQYFGPGTRLTVL.

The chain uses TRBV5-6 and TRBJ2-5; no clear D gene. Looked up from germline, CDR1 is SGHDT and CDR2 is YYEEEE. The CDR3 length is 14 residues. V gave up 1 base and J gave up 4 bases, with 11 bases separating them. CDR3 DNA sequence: TGTGCCAGCAGCTTGCCCATTGGGCCAGAGACCCAGTACTTC. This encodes CASSLPIGPETQYF.

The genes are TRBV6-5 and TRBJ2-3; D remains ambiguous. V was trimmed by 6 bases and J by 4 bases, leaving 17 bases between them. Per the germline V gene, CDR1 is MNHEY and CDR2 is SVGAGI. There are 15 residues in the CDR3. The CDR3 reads CASRAERVVPDTQYF. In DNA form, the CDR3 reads TGTGCCAGCAGAGCCGAACGAGTCGTCCCAGATACGCAGTATTTT.